This T cell receptor beta chain was sequenced during a study of cytotoxic CD8 clonotypes in ibrutinib-treated CLL. Overall study results and limits: Clonality correlated strongly with circulating CD8+ T cells and exceeded age-matched healthy donors at baseline.

As regards this clone: Its antigen is currently unknown.

Sequencing sought depths of 1 in 200,000 to 1 in 1 million T cells. Repertoires were generated with immunoSEQ multiplex PCR, while TCRdb's copy carries only in-frame clones and drops some. The table includes about 140,000 clones, roughly 80% detected once. The specimen was PBMCs, collected after 12 months of ibrutinib treatment. The receptor was isolated from a human donor with chronic lymphocytic leukemia.

The CDR3 DNA sequence: TGCAGCGTAACAGGGAGCGGAGAGACCCAGTACTTC. Residues: CSVTGSGETQYF. J is TRBJ2-5 and V is TRBV29-1, with a tentative D call TRBD1 (6 bases). Germline V gene sequence: CDR1 SQVTM, CDR2 ANQGSEA. The CDR3 length is 12 residues. Trimming removed 6 bases from V and 4 bases from J, with 12 bases in between.